This paragraph covers one T cell receptor beta chain sequence. The data derive from a study of technical replicates of blood from a handful of donors. Germline-derived CDR1 and CDR2 are SNHLY and FYNNEI. The CDR3 has 14 residues. Trimming cost V 7 bases and J 4 bases; bases outside gene matches: 1. TCRdb's table, derived via immunoSEQ multiplex PCR, lists solely in-frame clones and lacks some. This sample yields fewer than 65,000 clones, of which 85% to 90% are seen a single time; about 5% belongs to the top ten. The clonotype originates from a human donor in good health. Some clones in this sample may be carry-over from other donors' samples. The sequenced sample was PBMCs. The chain combines TRBV2 with TRBJ2-2; 12 positions match TRBD2. CDR3 loop: CASKTSGSTGELFF. Here the CDR3 DNA reads TGTGCCAGCAAGACTAGCGGGAGCACCGGGGAGCTGTTTTTT.